The clone carrying this T cell receptor beta chain showed up just a few times. Its target is not known. The germline gives CDR1 SQVTM, CDR2 ANQGSEA. V shed 7 bases and J shed 11 bases, with 11 bases lying between them. The CDR3 runs to 10 residues. Treatment reported: oral pan-JAK inhibitor, 5-10 mg twice daily. Sampling of alopecia areata patients yielded lesional scalp punch biopsies as well as peripheral blood. Reverse transcription of extracted RNA yielded cDNA, which provided the sequencing template. TCRdb keeps only in-frame clones here, not all; method: immunoSEQ multiplex PCR. The sample holds 200,000 to 250,000 clones, 35% to 40% seen once. The record originates from a study of CD8+ T cells in alopecia areata. Broader study findings: Expanded CD8+ clones among the top 100, and scalp clonality, were significantly decreased by tofacitinib.

Sequencing used CD4+ T cells sorted from blood, obtained around week 31, from a patient treated with tofacitinib. This TCR was sampled from a human donor with alopecia areata. V gene TRBV29-1 combines with J gene TRBJ1-4; no clear D gene. CDR3 sequence reads: CSAGSDKLFF. The CDR3 region has the DNA TGCAGCGCCGGATCGGACAAACTGTTTTTT.